This passage covers 3 T cell receptor beta chains from one sample sequenced in a study of T cells in women clearing cervical HPV infection (dated by TCRdb to between 2018 and 2020). The library was built by means of the immunoSEQ multiplex PCR assay. TCRdb stores this immuneACCESS table with in-frame sequences only. Part of the clones is absent; in the studies checked, under half of the shortfall reflects unresolved V genes, and no reason is known for the rest. The sample table on file contains some 20,000 clones. Around 5.2% of the sample belongs to the ten largest clones. The material sequenced was blood buffy coat. All receptors derive from a woman between 18 and 75 years old with a cervical HPV16 infection that either progressed to CIN3+ or cleared (not recorded which).

On this clone itself: The read ends 3 residues early relative to the CDR3; the germline J gene fills the gap. The chain is built from TRBV7-2 and TRBJ2-7; 8 nucleotides agree with TRBD1. J lost 3 bases, V lost 0 bases, and 13 bases had no gene match. The germline V gene has CDR1 SGHTA and CDR2 FQGNSA. The CDR3 runs 18 residues. Incomplete CDR3 DNA: TGTGCCAGCAGCTTAGCTCCGGCGGGACAGGAGGGTGTCTACGAG. It is translated as CASSLAPAGQEGVYE. The CDR3 in its entirety is CASSLAPAGQEGVYEQYF.

With respect to this clone: The read finishes 3 residues shy of the CDR3 end, and the germline J gene is used to complete it. This chain joins TRBV20-1 and TRBJ1-2, with unresolved D. The CDR3 runs 13 residues. Deletions cut 0 bases from V and 4 bases from J, with 9 bases between. The germline V gene has CDR1 DFQATT and CDR2 SNEGSKA (reference sequence). CDR3 DNA, as far as it was read: TGCAGTGCTAGAGATCCCGCCAGCTATGGC. Amino acids: CSARDPASYG. The full CDR3 protein is CSARDPASYGYTF.

Details on this clone: The junction departs from germline at one end; a sequencing error may be responsible. The read ends 3 residues early relative to the CDR3; the germline J gene fills the gap. The V call is TRBV2, the J call TRBJ2-5; D is uncertain. CDR3 size: 15 residues. The germline CDR1 and CDR2 sequences are SNHLY and FYNNEI. Incomplete CDR3 DNA: TGTACCAGCAGTGAAGCGCTCGACCCGGGAGAGACC. It encodes CTSSEALDPGET. The full CDR3 reads CTSSEALDPGETQYF. Complete variable domain (other parts from reference TRBV2 and TRBJ2-5): EPEVTQTPSHQVTQMGQEVILRCVPISNHLYFYWYRQILGQKVEFLVSFYNNEISEKSEIFDDQFSVERPDGSNFTLKIRSTKLEDSAMYFCTSSEALDPGETQYFGPGTRLLVL.